One sample yielded the 5 T cell receptor beta chains listed below, sequenced in a study of T cell responses to AZD1222 COVID-19 vaccine. The repertoire was sequenced with immunoSEQ multiplex PCR; TCRdb's copy has only in-frame clones and lacks some. Of approximately 130,000 clones in the sample, approximately 80% are singletons; the top ten hold approximately 26%. The source material was peripheral blood, sampled 28 days after the second AZD1222 dose. The receptors come from an adult who received the AZD1222 COVID-19 vaccine.

The table lists this clone with a count of one. The V gene is TRBV5-5, the J gene TRBJ1-4, with D possibly TRBD1 on 6 matching bases. V lost 4 bases to trimming and J lost 10 bases, with 14 bases between them. Germline-derived CDR1 and CDR2 are SGHKS and YYEKEE (reference sequence). This CDR3 contains 13 residues. The CDR3 is CASSKDSRRKLFF. The CDR3, as DNA: TGTGCCAGCAGCAAGGACAGCCGAAGAAAACTGTTTTTT.

The gene calls are TRBV20-1 and TRBJ1-4; 10 bases fit TRBD1. The CDR3 sequence is 14 residues long. J lost 7 bases, V lost 3 bases, and 5 bases had no gene match. Germline loops: CDR1 DFQATT, CDR2 SNEGSKA (reference sequence). In DNA form, the CDR3 reads TGCAGTGCTAGTGCTCGGGACAGGGGTGAAAAACTGTTTTTT. Translating it yields CSASARDRGEKLFF.

V is TRBV28 and J is TRBJ2-7, with D tentatively TRBD1 (5 bases). This CDR3 is built from 12 residues. The germline gives CDR1 MDHEN, CDR2 SYDVKM. V lost 5 bases and J lost 1, with 6 bases in between. The CDR3 nucleotides read TGTGCCAGCAGTAGACAGTCCTACGAGCAGTACTTC. Protein sequence: CASSRQSYEQYF. Complete variable domain (other parts from reference TRBV28 and TRBJ2-7): DVKVTQSSRYLVKRTGEKVFLECVQDMDHENMFWYRQDPGLGLRLIYFSYDVKMKEKGDIPEGYSVSREKKERFSLILESASTNQTSMYLCASSRQSYEQYFGPGTRLTVT.

The count of this clone is one. The J gene is TRBJ1-1, the V gene TRBV20-1, with D perhaps TRBD1 (5 bases). Germline V gene lookup returns CDR1 DFQATT and CDR2 SNEGSKA (reference sequence). This CDR3 has 13 amino acids. With 3 bases removed from V and 3 bases from J, the gap between germline ends came to 11 bases. CDR3 DNA sequence: TGCAGTGCTAGTTACGGGGCAGACACTGAAGCTTTCTTT. Residues: CSASYGADTEAFF.

V and J are TRBV19 and TRBJ1-2; D remains ambiguous. The ends were cut back, 2 bases at V and 4 bases at J, with 11 bases in the middle. Per the germline V gene, CDR1 is LNHDA and CDR2 is SQIVND (reference sequence). The CDR3 spans 14 residues. The CDR3 region is CASSILGPIYGYTF. CDR3 in DNA: TGTGCCAGTAGTATACTTGGGCCGATCTATGGCTACACCTTC.